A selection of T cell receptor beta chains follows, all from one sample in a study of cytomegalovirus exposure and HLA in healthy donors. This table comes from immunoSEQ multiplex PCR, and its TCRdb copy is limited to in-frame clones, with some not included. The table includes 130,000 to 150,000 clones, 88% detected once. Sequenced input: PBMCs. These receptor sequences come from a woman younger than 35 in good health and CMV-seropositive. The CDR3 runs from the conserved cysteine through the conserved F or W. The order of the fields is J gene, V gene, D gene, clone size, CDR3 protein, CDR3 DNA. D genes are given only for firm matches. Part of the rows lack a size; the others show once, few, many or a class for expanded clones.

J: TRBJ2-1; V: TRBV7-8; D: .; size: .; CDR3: CASSTLTPTLYNEQFF; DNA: TGTGCCAGCAGCACCCTGACTCCGACGTTATACAATGAGCAGTTCTTC
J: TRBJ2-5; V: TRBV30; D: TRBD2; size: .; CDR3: CAWSVVVMLGLAGDAQETQYF; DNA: TGTGCCTGGAGTGTGGTAGTTATGTTGGGACTAGCGGGGGATGCCCAAGAGACCCAGTACTTC
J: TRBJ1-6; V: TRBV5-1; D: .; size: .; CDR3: CASSLGPQVRNSPLHF; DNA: TGCGCCAGCAGCTTGGGGCCACAGGTTCGGAATTCACCCCTCCACTTT
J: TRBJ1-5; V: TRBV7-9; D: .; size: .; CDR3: CASSRSGGQPQHF; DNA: TGTGCCAGCAGCCGCTCTGGAGGCCAGCCCCAGCATTTT
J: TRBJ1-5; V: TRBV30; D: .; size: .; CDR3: CAWSPRVGGLSNQPQHF; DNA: TGTGCCTGGAGTCCCCGGGTGGGGGGGCTAAGCAATCAGCCCCAGCATTTT
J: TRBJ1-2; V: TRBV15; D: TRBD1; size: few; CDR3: CATSRGTGGGYGYTF; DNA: TGTGCCACCAGCAGAGGGACAGGGGGTGGCTATGGCTACACCTTC
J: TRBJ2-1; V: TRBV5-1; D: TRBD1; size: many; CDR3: CASSSRQGTDNEQFF; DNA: TGCGCCAGCAGCTCCCGACAGGGTACAGACAATGAGCAGTTCTTC
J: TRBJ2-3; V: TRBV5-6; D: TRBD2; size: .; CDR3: CASSFSGGYTDTQYF; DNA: TGTGCCAGCAGCTTTAGCGGGGGGTACACAGATACGCAGTATTTT
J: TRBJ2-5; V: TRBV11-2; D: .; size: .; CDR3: CASNTLWVQETQYF; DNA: TGTGCCAGCAACACACTATGGGTCCAAGAGACCCAGTACTTC
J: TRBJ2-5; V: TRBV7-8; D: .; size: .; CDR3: CASSLVPETQYF; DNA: TGTGCCAGCAGCTTAGTCCCTGAGACCCAGTACTTC
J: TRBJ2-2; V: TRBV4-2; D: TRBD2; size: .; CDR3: CASSQDRGGTGELFF; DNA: TGTGCCAGCAGCCAAGATCGGGGGGGGACCGGGGAGCTGTTTTTT
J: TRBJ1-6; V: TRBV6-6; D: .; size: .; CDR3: CASRGQSPLHF; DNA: TGTGCCAGCAGGGGCCAGTCACCCCTCCACTTT
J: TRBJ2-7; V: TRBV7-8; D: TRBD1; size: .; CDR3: CASSLTGGEVYEQYF; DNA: TGTGCCAGCAGCTTAACAGGGGGCGAGGTCTACGAGCAGTACTTC
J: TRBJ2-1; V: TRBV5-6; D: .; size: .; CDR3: CASSPLVGGQDEQFF; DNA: TGTGCCAGCAGCCCACTTGTCGGGGGGCAGGATGAGCAGTTCTTC
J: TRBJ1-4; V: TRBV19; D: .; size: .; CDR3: CASSIGGQLGNEKLFF; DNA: TGTGCCAGTAGTATAGGAGGACAGCTTGGGAATGAAAAACTGTTTTTT
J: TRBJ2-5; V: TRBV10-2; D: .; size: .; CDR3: CASREAGSETQYF; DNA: TGCGCCAGCAGGGAGGCGGGGTCTGAGACCCAGTACTTC
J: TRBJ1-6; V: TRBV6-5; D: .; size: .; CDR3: CASSSPGSYNSPLHF; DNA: TGTGCCAGCAGTTCTCCAGGCTCGTATAATTCACCCCTCCACTTT
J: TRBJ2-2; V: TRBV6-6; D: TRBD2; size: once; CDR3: CASSYRRGGNTGELFF; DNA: TGTGCCAGCAGTTACCGGCGCGGGGGGAACACCGGGGAGCTGTTTTTT
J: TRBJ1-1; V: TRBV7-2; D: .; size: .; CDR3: CASSSQGNTEAFF; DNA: TGTGCCAGCAGCTCCCAGGGGAACACTGAAGCTTTCTTT
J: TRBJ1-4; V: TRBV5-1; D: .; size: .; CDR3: CASSLGQFTTNEKLFF; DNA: TGCGCCAGCAGCTTGGGACAGTTCACAACTAATGAAAAACTGTTTTTT
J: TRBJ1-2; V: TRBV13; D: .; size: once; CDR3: CASSLGLSTDWAGGYTF; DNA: TGTGCCAGCAGCTTAGGATTGTCCACAGATTGGGCAGGCGGCTACACCTTC
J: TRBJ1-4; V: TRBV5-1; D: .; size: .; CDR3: CASSPGQLRTTNEKLFF; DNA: TGCGCCAGCAGCCCCGGACAGCTTCGAACAACTAATGAAAAACTGTTTTTT
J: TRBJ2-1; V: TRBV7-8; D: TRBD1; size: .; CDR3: CASSRQGDEQFF; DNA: TGTGCCAGCAGCCGACAGGGGGACGAGCAGTTCTTC
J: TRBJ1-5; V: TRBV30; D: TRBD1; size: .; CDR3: CAWSSIRDRDLNQPQHF; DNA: TGTGCCTGGAGCTCAATCCGGGACAGGGATTTGAATCAGCCCCAGCATTTT
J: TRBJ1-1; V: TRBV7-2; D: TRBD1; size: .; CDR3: CASVAQQGITEAFF; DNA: TGTGCCAGCGTGGCCCAACAGGGGATAACTGAAGCTTTCTTT
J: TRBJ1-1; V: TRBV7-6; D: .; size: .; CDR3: CASSLRPTENTEAFF; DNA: TGTGCCAGCAGCTTGAGGCCGACAGAGAACACTGAAGCTTTCTTT
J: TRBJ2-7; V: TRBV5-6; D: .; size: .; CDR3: CASGLLGSTNSYEQYF; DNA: TGTGCCAGCGGACTCTTGGGGTCCACCAACTCCTACGAGCAGTACTTC
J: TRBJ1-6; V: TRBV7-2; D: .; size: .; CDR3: CASSPGQKNSPLHF; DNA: TGTGCCAGCAGCCCCGGACAGAAGAATTCACCCCTCCACTTT
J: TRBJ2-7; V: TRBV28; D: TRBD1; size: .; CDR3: CATRQGVTYPSSYEQYF; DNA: TGTGCCACCAGACAGGGGGTTACATATCCAAGCTCCTACGAGCAGTACTTC
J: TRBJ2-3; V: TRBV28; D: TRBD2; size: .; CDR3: CASRLAGVTDTQYF; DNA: TGTGCCAGCAGGCTAGCGGGGGTCACAGATACGCAGTATTTT
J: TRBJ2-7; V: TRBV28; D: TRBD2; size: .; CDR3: CASRPLAGASEQYF; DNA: TGTGCCAGCAGACCTCTAGCGGGAGCTTCCGAGCAGTACTTC
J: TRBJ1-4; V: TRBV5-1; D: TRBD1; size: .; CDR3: CASSLATGALNEKLFF; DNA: TGCGCCAGCAGCTTGGCCACAGGGGCCCTTAATGAAAAACTGTTTTTT
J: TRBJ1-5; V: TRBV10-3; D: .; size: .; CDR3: CAISEGAGNGPGNQPQHF; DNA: TGTGCCATCAGTGAGGGGGCAGGGAATGGTCCGGGCAATCAGCCCCAGCATTTT
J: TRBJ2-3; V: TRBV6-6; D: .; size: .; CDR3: CATVSRDSEHADTQYF; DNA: TGTGCCACCGTTAGTCGCGACAGCGAACACGCAGATACGCAGTATTTT
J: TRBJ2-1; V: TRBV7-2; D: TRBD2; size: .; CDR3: CASSFLAGVGNEQFF; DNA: TGTGCCAGCAGCTTTCTAGCGGGGGTAGGTAATGAGCAGTTCTTC
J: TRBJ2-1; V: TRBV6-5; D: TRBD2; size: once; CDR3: CASSRTSGPYNEQFF; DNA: TGTGCCAGCAGCCGGACTAGTGGTCCCTACAATGAGCAGTTCTTC
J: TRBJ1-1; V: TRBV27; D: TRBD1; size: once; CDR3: CASSLTGGSLGPAFF; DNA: TGTGCCAGCAGCCTTACAGGGGGATCTTTGGGCCCGGCTTTCTTT
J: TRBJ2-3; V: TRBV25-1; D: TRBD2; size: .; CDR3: CASSGPSGGITDTQYF; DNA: TGTGCCAGCAGTGGCCCCAGCGGGGGGATCACAGATACGCAGTATTTT
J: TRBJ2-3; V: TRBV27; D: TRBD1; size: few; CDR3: CASSLRGHLFTDTQYF; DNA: TGTGCCAGCAGTTTAAGGGGGCACCTATTCACAGATACGCAGTATTTT
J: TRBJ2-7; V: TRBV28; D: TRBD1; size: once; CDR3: CASRFLSDRGSGAHF; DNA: TGTGCCAGTAGATTCCTGTCTGACAGGGGCTCCGGAGCGCACTTC
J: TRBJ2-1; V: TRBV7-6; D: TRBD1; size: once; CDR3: CASSSTGTGGSYEQFF; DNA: TGTGCCAGCAGTTCAACCGGGACAGGGGGCTCGTATGAGCAGTTCTTC
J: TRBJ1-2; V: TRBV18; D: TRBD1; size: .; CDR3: CASSPGQGPIYGYTF; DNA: TGTGCCAGCTCACCGGGACAGGGCCCTATTTATGGCTACACCTTC
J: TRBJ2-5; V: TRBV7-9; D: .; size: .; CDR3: CASSLLDTRAQYF; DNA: TGTGCCAGCAGCTTGTTAGACACCAGGGCCCAGTACTTC
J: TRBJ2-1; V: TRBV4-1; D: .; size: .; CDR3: CASSQVGSSGDEQFF; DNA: TGCGCCAGCAGCCAAGTGGGGAGTTCTGGAGATGAGCAGTTCTTC
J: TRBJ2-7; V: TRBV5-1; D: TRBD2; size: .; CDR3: CASSGGLAGDGVYEQYF; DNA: TGCGCCAGCAGCGGCGGACTAGCGGGAGATGGGGTTTACGAGCAGTACTTC
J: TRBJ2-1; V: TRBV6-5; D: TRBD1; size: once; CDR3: CASKVDRSFNEQFF; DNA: TGTGCCAGCAAGGTGGACAGGAGTTTCAATGAGCAGTTCTTC
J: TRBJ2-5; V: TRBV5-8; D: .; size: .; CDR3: CASSKTSGGLETQYF; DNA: TGTGCCAGCAGCAAGACTAGTGGGGGGTTAGAGACCCAGTACTTC
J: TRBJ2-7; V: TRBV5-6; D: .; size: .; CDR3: CASSWGLTYEQYF; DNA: TGTGCCAGCAGCTGGGGCCTCACCTACGAGCAGTACTTC
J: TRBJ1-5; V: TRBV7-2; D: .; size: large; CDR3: CASSFGRSDQPQHF; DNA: TGTGCCAGCAGCTTCGGCAGGTCCGATCAGCCCCAGCATTTT
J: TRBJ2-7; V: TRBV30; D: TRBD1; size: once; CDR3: CAWSIGTEVSYEQYF; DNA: TGTGCCTGGAGCATCGGGACAGAAGTTTCCTACGAGCAGTACTTC
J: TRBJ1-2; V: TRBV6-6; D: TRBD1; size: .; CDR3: CASTTGGANYGYTF; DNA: TGTGCCAGCACCACAGGGGGCGCGAACTATGGCTACACCTTC
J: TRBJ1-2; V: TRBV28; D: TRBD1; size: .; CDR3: CASSSFPGTDYGYTF; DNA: TGTGCCAGCAGTTCTTTCCCCGGGACAGACTATGGCTACACCTTC
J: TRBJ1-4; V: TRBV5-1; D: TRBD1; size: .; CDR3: CASSKGTEDEKLFF; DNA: TGCGCCAGCAGCAAAGGGACAGAGGATGAAAAACTGTTTTTT